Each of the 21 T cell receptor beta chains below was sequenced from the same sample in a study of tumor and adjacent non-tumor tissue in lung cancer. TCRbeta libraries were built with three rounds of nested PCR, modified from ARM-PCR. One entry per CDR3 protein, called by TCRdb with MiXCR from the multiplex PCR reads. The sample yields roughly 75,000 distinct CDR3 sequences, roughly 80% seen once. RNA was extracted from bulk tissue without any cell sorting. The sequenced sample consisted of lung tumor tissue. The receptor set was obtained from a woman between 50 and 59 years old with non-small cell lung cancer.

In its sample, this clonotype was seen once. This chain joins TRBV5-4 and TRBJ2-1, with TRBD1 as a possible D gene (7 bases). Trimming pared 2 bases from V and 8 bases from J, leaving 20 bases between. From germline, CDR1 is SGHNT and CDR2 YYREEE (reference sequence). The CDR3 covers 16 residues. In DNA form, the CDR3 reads TGTGCCAGCAGCTTAACCCCCTACAGGGGCGGGGATGAGCAGTTCTTC. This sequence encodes CASSLTPYRGGDEQFF.

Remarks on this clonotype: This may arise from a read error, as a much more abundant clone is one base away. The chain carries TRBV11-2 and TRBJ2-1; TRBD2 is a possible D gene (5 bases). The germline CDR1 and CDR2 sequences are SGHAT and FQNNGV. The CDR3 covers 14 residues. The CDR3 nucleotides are TGTGCCAACAGCTTAACCGGGGCCTACAATGAGCAGTTCTTC. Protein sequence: CANSLTGAYNEQFF.

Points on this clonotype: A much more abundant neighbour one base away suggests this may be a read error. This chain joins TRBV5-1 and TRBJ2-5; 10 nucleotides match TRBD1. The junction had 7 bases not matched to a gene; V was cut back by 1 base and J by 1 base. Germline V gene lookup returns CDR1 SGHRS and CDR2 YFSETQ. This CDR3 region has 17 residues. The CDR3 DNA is TGCGCCAGCAGCTTGAGGTCCCGGACAGGGGGCCAAGAGACCCAGTACTTC. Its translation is CASSLRSRTGGQETQYF.

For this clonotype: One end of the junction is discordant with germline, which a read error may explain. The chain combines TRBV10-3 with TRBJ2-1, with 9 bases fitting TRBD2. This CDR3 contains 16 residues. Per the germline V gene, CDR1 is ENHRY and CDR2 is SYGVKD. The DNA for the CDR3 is TGTGCCATCAGTGAGTCGGGGACTAGCTGCTACAATGAGAAGTTCTTC. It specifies CAISESGTSCYNEKFF.

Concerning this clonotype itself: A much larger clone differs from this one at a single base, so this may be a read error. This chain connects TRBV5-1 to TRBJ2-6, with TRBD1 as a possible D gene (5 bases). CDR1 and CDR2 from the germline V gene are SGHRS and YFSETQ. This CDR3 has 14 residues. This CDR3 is CASSFDIGANVPTF. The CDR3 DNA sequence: TGCGCCAGCAGCTTTGATATTGGGGCCAACGTCCCGACTTTC. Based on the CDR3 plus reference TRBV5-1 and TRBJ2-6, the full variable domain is KAGVTQTPRYLIKTRGQQVTLSCSPISGHRSVSWYQQTPGQGLQFLFEYFSETQRNKGNFPGRFSGRQFSNSRSEMNVSTLELGDSALYLCASSFDIGANVPTFGAGSRLTVL.

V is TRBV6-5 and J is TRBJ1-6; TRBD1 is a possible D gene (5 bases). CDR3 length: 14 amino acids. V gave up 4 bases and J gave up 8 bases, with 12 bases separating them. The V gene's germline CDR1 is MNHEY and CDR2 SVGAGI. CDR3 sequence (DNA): TGTGCCAGCAGTTGCTGGAGGGGCGATTCACCCCTCCACTTT. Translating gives CASSCWRGDSPLHF.

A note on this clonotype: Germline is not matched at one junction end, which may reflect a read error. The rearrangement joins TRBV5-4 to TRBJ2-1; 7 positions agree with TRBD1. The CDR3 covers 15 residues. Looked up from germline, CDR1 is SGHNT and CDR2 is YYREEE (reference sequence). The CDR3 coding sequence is TGTGTCAGCAAGCCCCTAGGGGGCACCTACAATGAGCAGTTCTTC. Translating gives CVSKPLGGTYNEQFF. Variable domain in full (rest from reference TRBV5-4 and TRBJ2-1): ETGVTQSPTHLIKTRGQQVTLRCSSQSGHNTVSWYQQALGQGPQFIFQYYREEENGRGNFPPRFSGLQFPNYSSELNVNALELDDSALYLCVSKPLGGTYNEQFFGPGTRLTVL.

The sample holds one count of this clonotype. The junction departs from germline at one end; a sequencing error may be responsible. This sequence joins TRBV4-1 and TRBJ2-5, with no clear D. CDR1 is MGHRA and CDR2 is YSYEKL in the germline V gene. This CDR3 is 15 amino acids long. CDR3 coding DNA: TGCGCCAGCAGCCAAGTGGAGTGGGATGTGGAGACCCAATACTTC. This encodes CASSQVEWDVETQYF.

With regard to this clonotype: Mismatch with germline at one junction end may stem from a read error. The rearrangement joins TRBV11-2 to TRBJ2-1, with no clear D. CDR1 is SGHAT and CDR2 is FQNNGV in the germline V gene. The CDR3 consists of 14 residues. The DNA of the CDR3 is TGTGCCAGCTGCTTAGAAGGCAGTGTGAATGACCAGTTCTTC. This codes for CASCLEGSVNDQFF.

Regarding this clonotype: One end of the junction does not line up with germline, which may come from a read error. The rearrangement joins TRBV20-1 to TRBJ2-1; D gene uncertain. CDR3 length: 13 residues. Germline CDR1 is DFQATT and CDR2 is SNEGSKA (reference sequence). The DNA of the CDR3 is TGCAGTGCTAGTGGGGTTACGATAGATGAGCAATTCTTC. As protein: CSASGVTIDEQFF.

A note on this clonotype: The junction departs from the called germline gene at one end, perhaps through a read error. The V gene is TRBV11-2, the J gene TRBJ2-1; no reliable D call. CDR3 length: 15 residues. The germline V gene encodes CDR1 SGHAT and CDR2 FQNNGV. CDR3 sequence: CANTSLVGSYNEEFF. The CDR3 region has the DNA TGTGCCAACACCTCTTTGGTGGGATCCTACAATGAGGAGTTCTTC.

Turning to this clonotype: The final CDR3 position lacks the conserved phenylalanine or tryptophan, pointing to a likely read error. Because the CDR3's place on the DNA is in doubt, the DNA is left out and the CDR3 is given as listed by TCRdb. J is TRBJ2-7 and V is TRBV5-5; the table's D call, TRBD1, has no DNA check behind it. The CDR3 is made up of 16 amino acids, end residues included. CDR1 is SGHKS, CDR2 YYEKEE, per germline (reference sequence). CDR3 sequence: CASSLSIGTTNYEQYS.

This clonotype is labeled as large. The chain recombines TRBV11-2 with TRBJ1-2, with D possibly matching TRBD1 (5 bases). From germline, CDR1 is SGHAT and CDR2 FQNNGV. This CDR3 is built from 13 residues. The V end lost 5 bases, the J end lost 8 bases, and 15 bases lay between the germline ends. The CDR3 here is CASSLRVGDGYTF. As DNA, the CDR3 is TGTGCCAGCAGCCTCAGGGTGGGGGACGGCTACACCTTC.

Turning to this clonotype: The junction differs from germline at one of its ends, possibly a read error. Here the CDR3 reads CASSQDTNSGANVLSF. The CDR3 coding sequence is TGTGCCAGCAGCCAAGATACAAATTCTGGGGCCAACGTCCTGAGTTTC. This chain links TRBV4-2 with TRBJ2-6, with D perhaps matching TRBD1 (5 bases). Germline-derived CDR1 and CDR2 are LGHNA and YNFKEQ. The CDR3 has 16 residues.

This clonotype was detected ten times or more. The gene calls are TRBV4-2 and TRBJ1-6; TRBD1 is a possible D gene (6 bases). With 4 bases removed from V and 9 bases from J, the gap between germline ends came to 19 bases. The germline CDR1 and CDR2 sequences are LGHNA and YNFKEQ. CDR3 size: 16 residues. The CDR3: CASSPNKGEGGSPLHF. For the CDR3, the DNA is TGTGCCAGCAGCCCGAACAAGGGGGAGGGTGGTTCACCCCTCCACTTT.

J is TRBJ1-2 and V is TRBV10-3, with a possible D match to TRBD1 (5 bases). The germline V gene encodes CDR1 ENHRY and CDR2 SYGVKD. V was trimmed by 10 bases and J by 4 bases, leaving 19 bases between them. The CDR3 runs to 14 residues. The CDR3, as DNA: TGTGCCACATCTGGACGGGGGGAGGCCTATGGCTACACCTTC. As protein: CATSGRGEAYGYTF.

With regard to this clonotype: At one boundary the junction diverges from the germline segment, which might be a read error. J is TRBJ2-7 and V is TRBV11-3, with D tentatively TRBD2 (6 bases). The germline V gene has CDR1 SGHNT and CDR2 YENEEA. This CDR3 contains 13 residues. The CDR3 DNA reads TGTGTCAGCAGTTTGAGGAGGGACTACGAGCAGTACTTC. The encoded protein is CVSSLRRDYEQYF.

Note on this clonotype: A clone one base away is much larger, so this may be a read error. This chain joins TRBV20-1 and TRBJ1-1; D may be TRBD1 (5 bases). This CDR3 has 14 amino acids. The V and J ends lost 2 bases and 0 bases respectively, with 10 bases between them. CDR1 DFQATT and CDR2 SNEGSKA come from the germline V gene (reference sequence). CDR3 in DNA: TGCAGTGCTAGAAGGGGAGAGATGAACACTGAAGCTTTCTTT. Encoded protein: CSARRGEMNTEAFF.

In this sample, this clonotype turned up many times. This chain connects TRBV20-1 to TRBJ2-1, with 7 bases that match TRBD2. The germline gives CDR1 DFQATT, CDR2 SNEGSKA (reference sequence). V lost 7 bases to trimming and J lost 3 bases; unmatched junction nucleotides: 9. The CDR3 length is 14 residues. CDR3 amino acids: CSVPLQRDYNEQFF. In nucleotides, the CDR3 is TGCAGTGTTCCTCTCCAGCGGGACTACAATGAGCAGTTCTTC.

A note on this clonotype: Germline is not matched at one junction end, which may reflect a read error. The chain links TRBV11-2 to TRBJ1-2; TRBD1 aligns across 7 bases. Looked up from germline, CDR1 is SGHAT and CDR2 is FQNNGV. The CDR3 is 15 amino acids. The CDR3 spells CVSSSGQGVDYGYTF. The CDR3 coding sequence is TGTGTCAGCAGCTCAGGTCAGGGGGTGGACTATGGCTACACCTTC.

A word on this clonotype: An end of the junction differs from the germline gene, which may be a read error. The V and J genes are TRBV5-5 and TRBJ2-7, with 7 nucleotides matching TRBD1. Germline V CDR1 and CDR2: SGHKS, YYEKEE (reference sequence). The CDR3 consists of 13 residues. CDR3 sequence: CASSGGQLYVQYF. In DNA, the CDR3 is TGTGCCAGCAGCGGGGGACAGTTGTACGTGCAGTACTTC.